Listed below are T cell receptor beta chains from one sample, sequenced in a study of blood T cell repertoires in COVID-19. Sequencing was performed with immunoSEQ multiplex PCR; in TCRdb, only in-frame clones are kept and a portion is missing. The sample includes about 110,000 clones, 86% of them seen just once. Sequenced input: peripheral blood. These receptors were obtained from a man aged 40-49 years with acute or convalescent COVID-19. CDR3s include the opening cysteine and the closing phenylalanine or tryptophan. A D gene is named only where the DNA matches it firmly. Clone size is not always given. Where it is, it says once, few, many or a class for expanded clones.

CDR3nt	CDR3aa	v_gene	j_gene	d_gene	abundance
TGTGCCAGCAGCCCATGGGACTGGGAAGACACTGAAGCTTTCTTT	CASSPWDWEDTEAFF	TRBV13	TRBJ1-1	-	-
TGCGCCAGCAGCCACGACAGGGGCTCCTACGAGCAGTACTTC	CASSHDRGSYEQYF	TRBV5-1	TRBJ2-7	TRBD1	-
TGTGCCAGCAGCTTAGATCCTACAGGAGCCTATGGCTACACCTTC	CASSLDPTGAYGYTF	TRBV7-3	TRBJ1-2	-	-
TGTGCCTATTGGCAGCGGGAGCGTAATGAGCAGTTCTTC	CAYWQRERNEQFF	TRBV5-4	TRBJ2-1	TRBD2	-
TGTGCCAGCAGTCCCCACAGGGGCGTCAATCAGCCCCAGCATTTT	CASSPHRGVNQPQHF	TRBV27	TRBJ1-5	TRBD1	-
TGCGCCAGCAGCGGAACTGGACTAGCGACTCGAAGTGAGCAGTTCTTC	CASSGTGLATRSEQFF	TRBV5-1	TRBJ2-1	TRBD2	-
TGTGCCAGCAGCTTGCCAGGAGAGACCCAGTACTTC	CASSLPGETQYF	TRBV5-4	TRBJ2-5	-	-
TGTGCCAGACTTGGCGGGAGCCCAGATACGCAGTATTTT	CARLGGSPDTQYF	TRBV6-4	TRBJ2-3	TRBD2	-
TGCAGTGCTGGGCGGGGGGCGGAGCAGTTCTTC	CSAGRGAEQFF	TRBV20-1	TRBJ2-1	TRBD2	few
TGTGCCAGCAGCTTGGGACAGGGAAATGCCTACAATGAGCAGTTCTTC	CASSLGQGNAYNEQFF	TRBV7-2	TRBJ2-1	TRBD1	-
TGTGCCAGCAGCATCTCTAGCGGGGGTCCCGGGGAGCTGTTTTTT	CASSISSGGPGELFF	TRBV11-3	TRBJ2-2	TRBD2	-
TGCGCCAGCAGCTCGGGACAGAGTCGTAACTATGGCTACACCTTC	CASSSGQSRNYGYTF	TRBV5-1	TRBJ1-2	TRBD1	-
TGTGCCAGCAGTCAGAGCGGTCCCTACGAGCAGTACTTC	CASSQSGPYEQYF	TRBV6-2/TRBV6-3	TRBJ2-7	-	-
TGCAGCGTTCAGGGGGCGCGGGACACTGAAGCTTTCTTT	CSVQGARDTEAFF	TRBV29-1	TRBJ1-1	TRBD1	few
TGTGCCAGCAGCTTAGGGACAGGGAGCAATCAGCCCCAGCATTTT	CASSLGTGSNQPQHF	TRBV13	TRBJ1-5	TRBD1	-
TGTGCCAGCAGCCCGCAACCGGGACAGGGATTCCATGGCTACACCTTC	CASSPQPGQGFHGYTF	TRBV9	TRBJ1-2	TRBD1	-
TGTGCCAGCAGCTCCGGACAGTACGAGCAGTACTTC	CASSSGQYEQYF	TRBV7-9	TRBJ2-7	-	-
TGTGCCAGCAGCAAAGTACGACAGGAGAACACTGAAGCTTTCTTT	CASSKVRQENTEAFF	TRBV21-1	TRBJ1-1	-	-
TGTGCCAGCATTTCCGGACAGGGGAACTACGAGCAGTACTTC	CASISGQGNYEQYF	TRBV2	TRBJ2-7	TRBD1	-
TGCGCCAGCAGTTCGAAGTACATATCCGAGACAGCCTCCTCTGGAAACACCATATATTTT	CASSSKYISETASSGNTIYF	TRBV10-1	TRBJ1-3	-	-
TGTGCCAGCAGTCCTCTTGGGACAGACAGTCTCACCTTCTTC	CASSPLGTDSLTFF	TRBV11-2	TRBJ1-2	TRBD1	-
TGTGCCTGGGTCCTAAACACTGAAGCTTTCTTT	CAWVLNTEAFF	TRBV30	TRBJ1-1	-	few
TGTGCCAGCAGTTATCAAAAGGACAGGGACAATGAGCAGTTCTTC	CASSYQKDRDNEQFF	TRBV6-2/TRBV6-3	TRBJ2-1	TRBD1	-
TGTGCCAGCAGCTTGGAGACTGGATGGAACACTGAAGCTTTCTTT	CASSLETGWNTEAFF	TRBV5-5	TRBJ1-1	-	-
TGTGCCAGCAGCCCGACCCCGGGACAGGGTTCCAATGAGCAGTTCTTC	CASSPTPGQGSNEQFF	TRBV9	TRBJ2-1	TRBD1	-
TGTGCCAGCGGCGACAGCTATGCAACTAATGAAAAACTGTTTTTT	CASGDSYATNEKLFF	TRBV6-5	TRBJ1-4	-	-
TGTGCCAGCAGTTCACCAGGGGAAGCCGGGGAGCTGTTTTTT	CASSSPGEAGELFF	TRBV5-4	TRBJ2-2	-	-
TGTGCCAGCAGCAAAGTGGACAGGGGTTCACCCCTCCACTTT	CASSKVDRGSPLHF	TRBV21-1	TRBJ1-6	-	once
TGTGCCAGCTCACCACTCTTTTCTTCTGGCTACACCTTC	CASSPLFSSGYTF	TRBV18	TRBJ1-2	-	-
TGTGCCAGTAGGAAACAGGGAAACAAGGAGACCCAGTACTTC	CASRKQGNKETQYF	TRBV19	TRBJ2-5	-	-
TGTGCCAGCACTATCCAGGGTTACGAGCAGTACTTC	CASTIQGYEQYF	TRBV12-3/TRBV12-4	TRBJ2-7	-	-
TGTGCCTGGAGTGCCGGAGGTCAGGGGATTCAAGCTTTCTTT	CAWSAGGQGIQAFF	TRBV30	TRBJ1-1	-	-
TGTGCCAGCAGCTTGACTAGCGGGAACACCGGGGAGCTGTTTTTT	CASSLTSGNTGELFF	TRBV5-5	TRBJ2-2	TRBD2	-
TGTGCCAGCAGTCCACTAACCTCTTCAGGGGCCAAGGGAGAGACCCAGTACTTC	CASSPLTSSGAKGETQYF	TRBV6-6	TRBJ2-5	-	-
TGTGCCAGAAGCTTGGTGGGACTAGGAGAAAAACTGTTTTTT	CARSLVGLGEKLFF	TRBV5-3	TRBJ1-4	-	-
TGCGCCAGCAGCTCCACGGGGAACACCGGGGAGCTGTTTTTT	CASSSTGNTGELFF	TRBV5-1	TRBJ2-2	-	-
TGTGCCAGCAGCCAAAGGACTAGCGGGAGCACAGATACGCAGTATTTT	CASSQRTSGSTDTQYF	TRBV4-2	TRBJ2-3	TRBD2	-
TGTGCCAGCAGTCCTTCAGGGTACACTGAAGCTTTCTTT	CASSPSGYTEAFF	TRBV12-3/TRBV12-4	TRBJ1-1	-	-
TGCAGCGTGCGGGGGCGGAACACAGATACGCAGTATTTT	CSVRGRNTDTQYF	TRBV29-1	TRBJ2-3	-	-
TGTGCCAGCAGCCAAACCGTCCCGGGACTCACTGGGGGTACGCAGTATTTT	CASSQTVPGLTGGTQYF	TRBV14	TRBJ2-3	-	-
TGTGCCAGCAGTTACAGGGGGAGTTGGGATGAGCAGTTCTTC	CASSYRGSWDEQFF	TRBV6-6	TRBJ2-1	-	-
TGTGCCAGCAGCCCGGGACACTACTACGAGCAGTACTTC	CASSPGHYYEQYF	TRBV12-3/TRBV12-4	TRBJ2-7	-	-
TGTGCCAGCAGTCGCGACAGGCTAAATTCACCCCTCCACTTT	CASSRDRLNSPLHF	TRBV7-2	TRBJ1-6	-	-
TGTGCCAGCAGCAATACAGGGGGCAACGGCTACACCTTC	CASSNTGGNGYTF	TRBV7-3	TRBJ1-2	TRBD1	-
TGTGCCACCAGTGATAACGTAGCGGGTCCATTCGGAGATACGCAGTATTTT	CATSDNVAGPFGDTQYF	TRBV24-1	TRBJ2-3	TRBD2	once
TGTGCCAGCAGCTCACGACAGGGGGGCGAGCAGTACTTC	CASSSRQGGEQYF	TRBV7-3	TRBJ2-7	TRBD1	-
TGTGCCAGCAGCGTAGGATCGGGACAAGAGACCCAGTACTTC	CASSVGSGQETQYF	TRBV9	TRBJ2-5	-	once
TGTGCCACCAGCAGAGAGGGGAATAGGGGGCCTTATGGCTACACCTTC	CATSREGNRGPYGYTF	TRBV15	TRBJ1-2	TRBD1	-
TGTGCCAGCTCACCCGGCGGGAGTGGCTACAATGAGCAGTTCTTC	CASSPGGSGYNEQFF	TRBV18	TRBJ2-1	TRBD2	-
TGTGCCAGCAGTGATCGAGGAAGGAGTGGCTACACCTTC	CASSDRGRSGYTF	TRBV2	TRBJ1-2	-	once
TGCGCCAGCAGCCCCTCAGACAGGGCCGAGGTTGAAGCTTTCTTT	CASSPSDRAEVEAFF	TRBV4-1	TRBJ1-1	TRBD1	-
TGTGCCAGCGGAGGGACAGACCGAAACACCATATATTTT	CASGGTDRNTIYF	TRBV9	TRBJ1-3	TRBD1	-
TGTGCCAGCAGTGCGGGGGGCTTTCGCGAAAAACTGTTTTTT	CASSAGGFREKLFF	TRBV2	TRBJ1-4	-	few
TGTGCCAGCAGCTTAGGTACTAGCACAGATACGCAGTATTTT	CASSLGTSTDTQYF	TRBV11-1	TRBJ2-3	-	-
TGTGCCAGCAGCCCAAGACTAGCGGGGGCCGCAGATACGCAGTATTTT	CASSPRLAGAADTQYF	TRBV7-2	TRBJ2-3	TRBD2	-